The 11 T cell receptor beta chains below were found in one sample sequenced in a study of cytomegalovirus exposure and HLA in healthy donors. PCR was performed using 60 Vbeta and 13 Jbeta primers. Method: immunoSEQ multiplex PCR; TCRdb's copy keeps in-frame clones and lacks some. Among roughly 150,000 clones listed, around 72% were seen once. The specimen was PBMCs. All receptors derive from a female donor in good health and CMV-seronegative.

The chain is built from TRBV7-2 and TRBJ2-3; D is ambiguous. CDR1 is SGHTA, CDR2 FQGNSA, per germline. The V end was cut by 0 bases, the J end by 0 bases, with 16 bases between. CDR3 length: 18 residues. CDR3 sequence reads: CASSLAGVLRRSTDTQYF. The CDR3 nucleotides are TGTGCCAGCAGCTTAGCCGGAGTGCTCAGAAGGAGCACAGATACGCAGTATTTT.

This chain links TRBV6-6 with TRBJ1-2; possibly TRBD1 for D (5 bases). The germline gives CDR1 MNHNY, CDR2 SVGAGI (reference sequence). Trimming pared 0 bases from V and 7 bases from J, leaving 12 bases between. The CDR3 loop spans 14 amino acids. The CDR3 loop is CASSYSQGGIGYTF. In nucleotides, the CDR3 is TGTGCCAGCAGTTACTCTCAGGGTGGGATTGGCTACACCTTC.

The chain is built from TRBV6-6 and TRBJ1-2, with D hard to call. Per germline, CDR1 MNHNY and CDR2 SVGAGI (reference sequence). The CDR3 is 15 amino acids. Trimming removed 2 bases at V and 4 bases at J, with 14 bases between. The CDR3, as DNA: TGTGCCAGCAGTTACGGGCTCCAACGTTTCTATGGCTACACCTTC. Translating it yields CASSYGLQRFYGYTF.

J is TRBJ2-1 and V is TRBV4-2, with D unresolved. This CDR3 has 14 residues. Germline loops: CDR1 LGHNA, CDR2 YNFKEQ. V was shortened by 4 bases and J by 3 bases, with 10 bases between the two germline ends. This chain's CDR3 is CASSPRPGYNEQFF. The DNA for the CDR3 is TGTGCCAGCAGCCCCCGCCCGGGCTACAATGAGCAGTTCTTC.

This chain connects TRBV19 to TRBJ1-2, with TRBD1 as a possible D gene (6 bases). The CDR3 length is 17 residues. Deletions cut 7 bases from V and 0 bases from J, with 21 bases between. Germline values: CDR1 LNHDA, CDR2 SQIVND (reference sequence). CDR3 amino acids: CASIPRGTSPSNYGYTF. In DNA form, the CDR3 reads TGTGCCAGTATCCCAAGGGGGACATCGCCCTCTAACTATGGCTACACCTTC. Variable domain in full (rest from reference TRBV19 and TRBJ1-2): DGGITQSPKYLFRKEGQNVTLSCEQNLNHDAMYWYRQDPGQGLRLIYYSQIVNDFQKGDIAEGYSVSREKKESFPLTVTSAQKNPTAFYLCASIPRGTSPSNYGYTFGSGTRLTVV.

The rearrangement links TRBV30 to TRBJ2-1, with a possible D match to TRBD1 (5 bases). The CDR3 has 13 residues. Trimming removed 2 bases from V and 6 bases from J, with 11 bases in between. Per germline, CDR1 GTSNPN and CDR2 SVGIG (reference sequence). The CDR3 loop reads CAWSPGHFNEQFF. CDR3 in DNA: TGTGCCTGGAGTCCCGGACACTTCAATGAGCAGTTCTTC.

Points on this clone: This same CDR3 is encoded by further DNA sequences in the sample. The chain has TRBV28 and TRBJ1-3, with a weak D call TRBD1 (5 bases). V lost 2 bases to trimming and J lost 4 bases, with 9 bases between them. The length of the CDR3 is 14 residues. Germline-derived CDR1 and CDR2 are MDHEN and SYDVKM. CDR3 DNA sequence: TGTGCCAGCAGTTTACAGGGCTCAGGAAACACCATATATTTT. Its translation is CASSLQGSGNTIYF.

The chain combines TRBV12-5 with TRBJ1-1; weak D call: TRBD1 (5 bases). Germline values: CDR1 LGHNT, CDR2 FRNRAP. The V and J ends lost 1 base and 4 bases respectively, with 10 bases between them. The CDR3 consists of 14 residues. The CDR3 coding sequence is TGTGCTAGTGGTTTGGGCTCGGGGGGCACTGAAGCTTTCTTT. Its translation: CASGLGSGGTEAFF.

V and J are TRBV29-1 and TRBJ2-1; 8 nucleotides match TRBD2. CDR1 and CDR2 (germline): SQVTM, ANQGSEA. The length of the CDR3 is 14 residues. V lost 4 bases and J lost 3; bases outside the gene matches: 5. CDR3 coding DNA: TGCAGCGTTGTGAGAGCGGGAGACTACAATGAGCAGTTCTTC. Translated: CSVVRAGDYNEQFF.

This chain joins TRBV5-1 and TRBJ2-2; TRBD1 might be the D (6 bases). Between the trimmed V and J ends, which lost 3 bases and 0 bases, there was a span of 9 bases. Germline loops: CDR1 SGHRS, CDR2 YFSETQ. This CDR3 comprises 15 residues. The CDR3 bases are TGCGCCAGCAGCTACAGGGATGCGAACACCGGGGAGCTGTTTTTT. Translating gives CASSYRDANTGELFF.

The V and J genes are TRBV7-6 and TRBJ2-3; the D is unclear. Germline CDR1 is SGHVS and CDR2 is FNYEAQ. The V end lost 6 bases, the J end lost 1 base, and 14 bases lay between the germline ends. The CDR3 contains 15 residues. The CDR3 bases are TGTGCCAGCAGTAGGTACGGGTATGGCACAGATACGCAGTATTTT. Protein sequence: CASSRYGYGTDTQYF. The whole variable domain, filled in from reference TRBV7-6 and TRBJ2-3, reads GAGVSQSPRYKVTKRGQDVALRCDPISGHVSLYWYRQALGQGPEFLTYFNYEAQQDKSGLPNDRFSAERPEGSISTLTIQRTEQRDSAMYRCASSRYGYGTDTQYFGPGTRLTVL.